This T cell receptor beta chain appears in the sequencing data of a study of blood T cell repertoires in COVID-19. Study-level background: T cells, B-cell-depleted T cells, or PBMCs provided the cDNA or gDNA that served as material.

In the source study's methods: The authors estimated nucleated cell counts from reference gene primer amplification. The assay was immunoSEQ multiplex PCR, and TCRdb's table has in-frame clones only and misses some. V, J and clone size are those of that table, while D and trimming were read from the DNA. The sample has approximately 250,000 clones; roughly 84% are singletons. The germline gives CDR1 KGHDR, CDR2 SFDVKD. V was pared by 5 bases and J by 8 bases, with 10 bases of the junction left unmatched. CDR3 length: 16 amino acids. Sequencing input: peripheral blood. The rearrangement links TRBV24-1 to TRBJ2-1, with 11 bases matching TRBD1. This sequence was found in a man aged 55 to 70 with acute or convalescent COVID-19. In nucleotides, the CDR3 is TGTGCCACCAGTGCCTCTGGGACAGGGGGAAACCATGAGCAGTTCTTC. This sequence encodes CATSASGTGGNHEQFF.